Given below is one TCR beta chain in context. V was shortened by 4 bases and J by 6 bases, with 11 bases between the two germline ends. The CDR3 spans 12 residues. Looked up from germline, CDR1 is SQVTM and CDR2 is ANQGSEA. This sample stems from a study of T cells in Graves' hyperthyroidism and ophthalmopathy. Amplification of TCR beta CDR3 regions used RNA as the template. The HTBI primer set was used in a first-round RT-PCR of the TCR CDR3. TCRdb reprocessed the multiplex PCR reads via MiXCR and lists one record per CDR3 protein. The repertoire holds about 720,000 distinct CDR3 sequences, with 18% as singletons. First hyperthyroidism diagnosis is when the blood sample was obtained, before any ophthalmopathy symptoms. PBMCs stemmed from more than 7.5 ml fresh peripheral blood.

The source is a woman aged 45-65 years with Graves' hyperthyroidism that later progressed to Graves' ophthalmopathy. V gene TRBV29-1 combines with J gene TRBJ2-3; D possibly corresponds to TRBD1 (6 bases). Sequenced sample: blood. The CDR3 sequence: CSVAGDGDTQYF. The CDR3 DNA reads as TGCAGCGTTGCAGGGGACGGGGATACGCAGTATTTT.